This TCR beta chain was found in a study of OX40 agonist ivuxolimab in advanced cancers. V lost 4 bases and J lost 6; bases outside the gene matches: 10. This CDR3 comprises 17 residues. Germline assignment: CDR1 SGHNT and CDR2 YYREEE (reference sequence). The assay was immunoSEQ multiplex PCR, and TCRdb's table has in-frame clones only and misses some. The sample lists around 76,000 clones; about 88% were seen once. The rearrangement joins TRBV5-4 to TRBJ2-3; TRBD2 agrees at 14 bases. The starting material was CD4+ or CD8+ T cells sorted from blood, obtained in a trial of the OX40 agonist ivuxolimab. This sequence was found in an adult with an advanced solid tumor such as melanoma, head and neck, liver or kidney cancer. The CDR3 DNA follows: TGTGCCAGCAGCAGGGCCCGACTAGCGGGAGGGCTCGATACGCAGTATTTT. This codes for CASSRARLAGGLDTQYF.